The 18 T cell receptor beta chains listed next were all sequenced from one sample in a study of blood T cell repertoires in COVID-19. Method: immunoSEQ multiplex PCR; TCRdb's copy keeps in-frame clones and lacks some. This repertoire shows about 130,000 clones, about 79% found once; its top ten account for 3%. The sample taken for sequencing was peripheral blood. The receptors come from a woman of 80 years or more with acute or convalescent COVID-19.

There are a few counts of this clone. The gene calls are TRBV2 and TRBJ1-1; D may be TRBD1 (6 bases). The V end was cut by 7 bases, the J end by 4 bases, with 16 bases between. The CDR3 loop spans 14 amino acids. Germline loops: CDR1 SNHLY, CDR2 FYNNEI. CDR3 in amino acids: CASNYQRGSTEAFF. In DNA, the CDR3 is TGTGCCAGCAATTACCAGAGGGGGAGCACTGAAGCTTTCTTT. The variable domain in full, completed from reference TRBV2 and TRBJ1-1, reads EPEVTQTPSHQVTQMGQEVILRCVPISNHLYFYWYRQILGQKVEFLVSFYNNEISEKSEIFDDQFSVERPDGSNFTLKIRSTKLEDSAMYFCASNYQRGSTEAFFGQGTRLTVV.

The rearrangement uses TRBV4-1 and TRBJ1-5; no clear D. Germline CDR1 MGHRA, CDR2 YSYEKL. The CDR3 loop spans 16 amino acids. V shed 1 base and J shed 4 bases, with 14 bases lying between them. Here the CDR3 reads CASSQASGFGNQPQHF. DNA of the CDR3: TGCGCCAGCAGCCAAGCGTCGGGGTTCGGTAATCAGCCCCAGCATTTT.

This chain uses TRBV7-9 with TRBJ1-1; 8 nucleotides line up with TRBD1. This CDR3 has 14 residues. V was clipped by 6 bases and J by 4 bases; unmatched bases: 7. From germline, CDR1 is SEHNR and CDR2 FQNEAQ (reference sequence). The CDR3 region has the DNA TGTGCCAGCAGTAGACAGGGGAGGAGCACTGAAGCTTTCTTT. This translates into CASSRQGRSTEAFF.

The V call is TRBV15, the J call TRBJ2-2; 9 bases map to TRBD1. J gave up 9 bases and V 3 bases, and 11 bases lay outside the gene matches. This CDR3 comprises 16 residues. Germline lookup yields CDR1 LNHNV and CDR2 YYDKDF (reference sequence). The CDR3 loop is CATSSPGTGKAWELFF. The DNA for the CDR3 is TGTGCCACCAGCAGTCCCGGGACAGGGAAGGCGTGGGAGCTGTTTTTT.

CDR3 DNA sequence: TGTGCCAGCAGCTTAGGCGGCAGGGAAGGTGAAGCTTTCTTT. Amino acid sequence: CASSLGGREGEAFF. The rearrangement links TRBV11-3 to TRBJ1-1, with TRBD1 as a possible D gene (5 bases). The CDR3 contains 14 residues. Trimming cost V 1 base and J 7 bases, with 13 bases left between them. The germline V gene encodes CDR1 SGHNT and CDR2 YENEEA.

The rearrangement uses TRBV7-6 and TRBJ2-3; 8 nucleotides agree with TRBD2. The CDR3 contains 17 residues. The germline V gene has CDR1 SGHVS and CDR2 FNYEAQ. V lost 5 bases, J lost 2 bases, and 12 bases stayed unmatched. The CDR3 sequence: CASSLPGAGGPTDTQYF. The CDR3 region has the DNA TGTGCCAGCAGCCTCCCAGGTGCGGGGGGCCCCACAGATACGCAGTATTTT.

The CDR3 reads CASSRRQVGTGELFF. In DNA, the CDR3 is TGTGCCAGCAGCCGCCGACAGGTGGGCACCGGGGAGCTGTTTTTT. The J gene is TRBJ2-2, the V gene TRBV7-2, with D maybe TRBD1 (6 bases). The CDR3 length is 15 residues. The ends were cut back, 5 bases at V and 4 bases at J, with 14 bases in the middle. Germline V gene sequence: CDR1 SGHTA, CDR2 FQGNSA.

This sequence joins TRBV6-5 and TRBJ1-2, with 12 nucleotides matching TRBD1. The CDR3 contains 15 residues. Germline V gene data show CDR1 as MNHEY and CDR2 as SVGAGI. Trimming at V came to 4 bases and at J to 8 bases, leaving 8 bases not matched to a gene. The CDR3 nucleotides are TGTGCCAGCAGTTTAGGGACAGGGGGCGCCGGGGGCTACACCTTC. Protein product: CASSLGTGGAGGYTF.

This chain links TRBV18 with TRBJ2-1; maybe TRBD2 (5 bases). V was shortened by 2 bases and J by 9 bases, with 11 bases between the two germline ends. Germline lookup yields CDR1 KGHSH and CDR2 LQKENI. The CDR3 covers 13 residues. CDR3 in DNA: TGTGCCAGCTCACCAAAGGAGGTGGTTGAGCAGTTCTTC. This translates into CASSPKEVVEQFF.

The chain employs TRBV19 and TRBJ1-5; 8 nucleotides agree with TRBD1. This CDR3 comprises 15 residues. Germline CDR1 is LNHDA and CDR2 is SQIVND (reference sequence). V shed 6 bases, J shed 9 bases, and the junction held 13 bases outside the gene matches. Here the CDR3 DNA reads TGTGCCAGTAGATCGGGACAGGCCTCAGGCTGGCCCCAGCATTTT. As protein: CASRSGQASGWPQHF. Full variable domain (outside the CDR3, taken from reference TRBV19 and TRBJ1-5): DGGITQSPKYLFRKEGQNVTLSCEQNLNHDAMYWYRQDPGQGLRLIYYSQIVNDFQKGDIAEGYSVSREKKESFPLTVTSAQKNPTAFYLCASRSGQASGWPQHFGDGTRLSIL.

J is TRBJ2-7 and V is TRBV28; D possibly corresponds to TRBD1 (6 bases). Trimming took 1 base from V and 3 from J, leaving 28 bases between them. The CDR3 extends over 20 amino acids. Germline CDR1 and CDR2: MDHEN and SYDVKM. CDR3 in amino acids: CASSLLIRPYQGSGDYEQYF. CDR3 nucleotide sequence: TGTGCCAGCAGTTTATTAATTAGGCCCTATCAGGGGTCAGGGGACTACGAGCAGTACTTC.

The chain combines TRBV3-1 (or the pseudogene TRBV3-2) with TRBJ1-2, with D hard to call. V was trimmed by 4 bases and J by 4 bases, leaving 13 bases between them. Germline-derived CDR1 and CDR2 are LGHDT and YNNKEL (reference sequence). This CDR3 spans 14 amino acids. The CDR3 sequence: CASSPGSEGYGYTF. The DNA for the CDR3 is TGTGCCAGCAGCCCCGGGTCAGAGGGCTATGGCTACACCTTC.

The chain has TRBV29-1 and TRBJ2-5; 10 bases are shared with TRBD2. Unmatched junction bases numbered 3, after V lost 6 bases and J lost 2 bases. Germline values: CDR1 SQVTM, CDR2 ANQGSEA. The CDR3 runs 13 residues. The CDR3 sequence: CSVDSGGQETQYF. CDR3 in DNA: TGCAGCGTCGATAGCGGGGGGCAAGAGACCCAGTACTTC.

V is TRBV4-1 and J is TRBJ2-7; TRBD1 agrees at 7 bases. The ends lost 3 bases at V and 9 bases at J; junction bases unmatched: 14. The germline V gene encodes CDR1 MGHRA and CDR2 YSYEKL. The CDR3 loop spans 15 amino acids. The CDR3 DNA reads TGCGCCAGCAGCCACCCACAGGGGAAATACGATGGGCAGTACTTC. Its protein product is CASSHPQGKYDGQYF.

The chain carries TRBV4-2 and TRBJ2-5, with D maybe TRBD2 (6 bases). Trimming took off 0 bases at V and 7 bases at J, with 33 bases between the two ends. The CDR3 consists of 21 residues. Germline-derived CDR1 and CDR2 are LGHNA and YNFKEQ. The CDR3 DNA reads as TGTGCCAGCAGCCAAGATAGTCCTTTATATTCAGGACTACCGAAGGATGGGACCCAGTACTTC. Its protein is CASSQDSPLYSGLPKDGTQYF.

The chain couples TRBV6-5 to TRBJ2-3; 10 bases align to TRBD1. The CDR3 contains 16 residues. After removal of 0 bases from V and 3 bases from J, the junction contained 3 bases not matched to a gene. CDR1 is MNHEY and CDR2 is SVGAGI in the germline V gene. The DNA of the CDR3 is TGTGCCAGCAGTTACTCTTGGACAGGGGGGACAGATACGCAGTATTTT. Its protein product is CASSYSWTGGTDTQYF.

V usage is TRBV5-4 and J usage is TRBJ1-2; the match to TRBD1 covers 8 bases. The germline CDR1 and CDR2 sequences are SGHNT and YYREEE (reference sequence). The CDR3 spans 13 residues. V lost 2 bases and J lost 4; bases outside the gene matches: 1. The CDR3, as DNA: TGTGCCAGCAGCTTTGGACAGGGCTATGGCTACACCTTC. This encodes CASSFGQGYGYTF. Based on the CDR3 plus reference TRBV5-4 and TRBJ1-2, the full variable domain is ETGVTQSPTHLIKTRGQQVTLRCSSQSGHNTVSWYQQALGQGPQFIFQYYREEENGRGNFPPRFSGLQFPNYSSELNVNALELDDSALYLCASSFGQGYGYTFGSGTRLTVV.

This chain joins TRBV10-3 and TRBJ1-1; 8 bases are a match to TRBD1. The V and J ends lost 7 bases and 1 base, in that order; junction bases with no gene match: 8. The CDR3 has 15 amino acids. The germline CDR1 and CDR2 sequences are ENHRY and SYGVKD. This CDR3 reads CAIKGTGRWNTEAFF. DNA for the CDR3: TGTGCCATCAAGGGGACAGGAAGATGGAACACTGAAGCTTTCTTT.